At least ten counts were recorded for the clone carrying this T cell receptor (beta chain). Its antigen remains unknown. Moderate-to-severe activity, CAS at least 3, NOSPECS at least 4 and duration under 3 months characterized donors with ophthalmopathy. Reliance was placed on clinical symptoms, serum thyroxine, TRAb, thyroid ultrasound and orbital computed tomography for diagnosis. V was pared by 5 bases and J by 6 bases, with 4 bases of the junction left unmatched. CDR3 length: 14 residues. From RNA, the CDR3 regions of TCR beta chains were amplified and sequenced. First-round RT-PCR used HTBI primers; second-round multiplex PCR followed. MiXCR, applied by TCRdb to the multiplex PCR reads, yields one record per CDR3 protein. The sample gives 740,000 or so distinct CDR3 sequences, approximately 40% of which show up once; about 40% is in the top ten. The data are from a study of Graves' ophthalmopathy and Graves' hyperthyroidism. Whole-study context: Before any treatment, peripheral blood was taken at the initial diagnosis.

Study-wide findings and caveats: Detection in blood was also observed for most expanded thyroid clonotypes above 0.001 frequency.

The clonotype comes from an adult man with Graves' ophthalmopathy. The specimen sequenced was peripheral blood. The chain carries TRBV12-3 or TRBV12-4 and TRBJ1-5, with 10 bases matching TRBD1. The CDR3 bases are TGTGCCAGCAGTAGACAGGGGGCAGCTCAGCCCCAGCATTTT. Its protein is CASSRQGAAQPQHF.